The next 32 T cell receptor beta chains were all read from a single sample in a study of cytomegalovirus exposure and HLA in healthy donors. PCR involved 60 Vbeta and 13 Jbeta primers. The table came from immunoSEQ multiplex PCR; TCRdb's copy has only in-frame clones and leaves some out. The table lists about 150,000 clones, around two thirds of them singletons. Input material: PBMCs. These receptors all stem from a woman aged 18-29 years in good health and CMV-seronegative.

V gene TRBV6-5 combines with J gene TRBJ1-1; a possible D gene is TRBD1 (6 bases). With 5 bases removed from V and 4 bases from J, the gap between germline ends came to 17 bases. This CDR3 region has 15 residues. CDR1 is MNHEY, CDR2 SVGAGI, per germline. The CDR3 bases are TGTGCCAGCAGTAATACAGGGTCCTGGCTCACTGAAGCTTTCTTT. It encodes CASSNTGSWLTEAFF.

This chain links TRBV9 with TRBJ1-2; TRBD1 is a possible D gene (6 bases). This CDR3 region has 13 residues. The germline V gene encodes CDR1 SGDLS and CDR2 YYNGEE. V lost 0 bases and J 8 bases, leaving 11 bases between the germline ends. The CDR3 spells CASSVEGGVGYTF. DNA for the CDR3: TGTGCCAGCAGCGTAGAAGGGGGGGTCGGCTACACCTTC.

The V and J genes are TRBV19 and TRBJ1-5; D is unclear. The V end was cut by 2 bases, the J end by 7 bases, with 21 bases between. Germline V lookup: CDR1 LNHDA, CDR2 SQIVND (reference sequence). CDR3 length: 17 residues. The CDR3 region is CASSIFPRRQIQQPQHF. The CDR3 coding sequence is TGTGCCAGTAGTATATTCCCCCGGAGGCAAATTCAACAGCCCCAGCATTTT.

This chain links TRBV7-6 with TRBJ2-1; D ambiguous. Germline V CDR1 and CDR2: SGHVS, FNYEAQ. V shed 0 bases and J shed 2 bases, with 8 bases lying between them. CDR3 length equals 15 residues. The CDR3 loop reads CASSLAGLPYNEQFF. CDR3 bases: TGTGCCAGCAGCTTAGCCGGGTTACCCTACAATGAGCAGTTCTTC.

The chain recombines TRBV7-9 with TRBJ1-4, with 8 bases identical to TRBD1. Trimming cost V 3 bases and J 6 bases; bases outside gene matches: 6. The CDR3 loop spans 15 amino acids. CDR1 is SEHNR and CDR2 is FQNEAQ in the germline V gene (reference sequence). The CDR3 here is CASSFDGQGYEKLFF. CDR3 sequence (DNA): TGTGCCAGCAGCTTTGACGGACAGGGATATGAAAAACTGTTTTTT.

The chain joins TRBV7-2 to TRBJ2-2; TRBD1 might be the D (5 bases). Trimming left V 5 bases short and J 6 bases short, with 16 bases between. The CDR3 loop spans 15 amino acids. The V gene's germline CDR1 is SGHTA and CDR2 FQGNSA. The CDR3 DNA follows: TGTGCCAGCAGCACTGACAGAAACCTCGCCGGGGAGCTGTTTTTT. Its translation is CASSTDRNLAGELFF.

V is TRBV6-1 and J is TRBJ2-1, with D maybe TRBD1 (8 bases). The V gene's germline CDR1 is MNHNS and CDR2 SASEGT. V was shortened by 6 bases and J by 6 bases, with 15 bases between the two germline ends. CDR3 length: 14 residues. For the CDR3, the DNA is TGTGCCAGCAGCACAGGGGGGGAAGCCAATGAGCAGTTCTTC. The encoded protein is CASSTGGEANEQFF.

V is TRBV7-9 and J is TRBJ1-6; D is undetermined. Trimming took 2 bases from V and 1 from J, leaving 9 bases between them. The germline CDR1 and CDR2 sequences are SEHNR and FQNEAQ (reference sequence). This CDR3 has 16 residues. The CDR3 region has the DNA TGTGCCAGCAGCTTATTAACGGGATCCTATAATTCACCCCTCCACTTT. This encodes CASSLLTGSYNSPLHF.

The genes are TRBV10-3 and TRBJ2-2; the match to TRBD2 covers 12 bases. The CDR3 has 16 amino acids. Germline V lookup: CDR1 ENHRY, CDR2 SYGVKD. V lost 7 bases to trimming and J lost 1 base; unmatched junction nucleotides: 4. CDR3 sequence (DNA): TGTGCCATCAACCCTAGCGGGGGGGTGAACACCGGGGAGCTGTTTTTT. Translated: CAINPSGGVNTGELFF.

The chain has TRBV21-1 and TRBJ1-1; the tabulated D call, TRBD1, remains unverified against the DNA. TRBV21-1 is deemed a pseudogene. The CDR3 runs 16 residues. The DNA for the CDR3 is TGTGCCAGCAGCAAAGCGAGTGCAGGGGAGAACACTGAAGCTTTCTTT. It translates to CASSKASAGENTEAFF.

J is TRBJ2-7 and V is TRBV5-6, with D possibly being TRBD2 (6 bases). CDR3 length: 14 residues. Germline V gene lookup returns CDR1 SGHDT and CDR2 YYEEEE. The V and J ends lost 2 bases and 0 bases respectively, with 9 bases between them. This CDR3 reads CASSFPGLSYEQYV. For the CDR3, the DNA is TGTGCCAGCAGCTTCCCGGGACTCTCCTACGAGCAGTACGTC.

The rearrangement uses TRBV19 and TRBJ1-2; maybe TRBD1 (6 bases). The CDR3 runs to 14 residues. The germline CDR1 and CDR2 sequences are LNHDA and SQIVND (reference sequence). Trimming pared 4 bases from V and 4 bases from J, leaving 13 bases between. CDR3 residues: CASSNYREIYGYTF. In nucleotides, the CDR3 is TGTGCCAGTAGTAACTACAGGGAGATCTATGGCTACACCTTC.

This clone is a singleton in its sample. The V and J genes are TRBV25-1 and TRBJ2-1; 7 bases line up with TRBD1. This CDR3 contains 17 residues. The germline V gene has CDR1 MGHDK and CDR2 SYGVNS. V shed 3 bases, J shed 2 bases, and the junction held 10 bases outside the gene matches. The CDR3: CASSDLKGQLPYNEQFF. The CDR3 nucleotides are TGTGCCAGCAGTGACTTAAAGGGACAGCTCCCCTACAATGAGCAGTTCTTC.

The chain couples TRBV28 to TRBJ1-1; tentative D call: TRBD1 (6 bases). The CDR3 sequence is 15 residues long. The germline V gene encodes CDR1 MDHEN and CDR2 SYDVKM. V gave up 5 bases and J gave up 7 bases, with 20 bases separating them. The chain's CDR3 is CASSTQGRGDLEAFF. In nucleotides, the CDR3 is TGTGCCAGCAGTACACAGGGAAGGGGCGACCTTGAAGCTTTCTTT.

V is TRBV15 and J is TRBJ1-1; 7 bases map to TRBD1. V was pared by 7 bases and J by 3 bases, with 8 bases of the junction left unmatched. Germline lookup yields CDR1 LNHNV and CDR2 YYDKDF (reference sequence). The CDR3 is 14 amino acids. The CDR3: CATIPDRRYTEAFF. The CDR3 DNA reads TGTGCCACCATCCCGGACAGGAGATACACTGAAGCTTTCTTT.

The rearrangement joins TRBV7-3 to TRBJ2-1; D is unclear. This CDR3 region has 12 residues. The germline V gene has CDR1 SGHTA and CDR2 FQGTGA. V lost 5 bases to trimming and J lost 9 bases, with 11 bases between them. CDR3 amino acids: CASSPPSGEQFF. CDR3 in DNA: TGTGCCAGCAGCCCTCCGTCGGGTGAGCAGTTCTTC. Using reference TRBV7-3 and TRBJ2-1 for the parts outside the CDR3, the full variable domain is GAGVSQTPSNKVTEKGKYVELRCDPISGHTALYWYRQSLGQGPEFLIYFQGTGAADDSGLPNDRFFAVRPEGSVSTLKIQRTERGDSAVYLCASSPPSGEQFFGPGTRLTVL.

The chain links TRBV28 to TRBJ1-5; D is undetermined. The CDR3 length is 17 residues. Trimming removed 5 bases at V and 0 bases at J, with 17 bases between. The germline V gene has CDR1 MDHEN and CDR2 SYDVKM. The CDR3 loop reads CASSLSSAFYSNQPQHF. The CDR3 nucleotides read TGTGCCAGCAGTCTAAGCTCCGCATTTTATAGCAATCAGCCCCAGCATTTT.

This chain uses TRBV28 with TRBJ1-5; 9 nucleotides line up with TRBD1. The germline V gene has CDR1 MDHEN and CDR2 SYDVKM. CDR3 size: 14 residues. V shed 6 bases and J 5 bases; nucleotides not matched to a gene: 5. The CDR3 here is CASRGDRVDQPQHF. DNA for the CDR3: TGTGCCAGCAGGGGGGACAGGGTGGATCAGCCCCAGCATTTT.

The chain joins TRBV18 to TRBJ2-1, with 9 nucleotides matching TRBD1. V was clipped by 3 bases and J by 5 bases; unmatched bases: 11. The CDR3 is 17 residues long. Germline V CDR1 and CDR2: KGHSH, LQKENI. CDR3 residues: CASSPLRTGVSHNEQFF. CDR3 coding DNA: TGTGCCAGCTCACCTCTGAGGACAGGGGTCAGCCACAATGAGCAGTTCTTC.

This clone showed up just a few times. At one of its ends the junction is not consistent with the germline gene, which may arise from a read error. The CDR3 bases are TGTTCCAGCAGACCCCCGGGACTAGCAAGGACCGGGGAGCTGTTTTTT. Its translation is CSSRPPGLARTGELFF. The V and J genes are TRBV7-9 and TRBJ2-2, with 9 bases fitting TRBD2. Germline CDR1 and CDR2: SEHNR and FQNEAQ (reference sequence). The CDR3 has 16 amino acids.

The V call is TRBV29-1, the J call TRBJ2-7, with D possibly matching TRBD2 (5 bases). There are 14 residues in the CDR3. Looked up from germline, CDR1 is SQVTM and CDR2 is ANQGSEA. Trimming shortened V by 6 bases and J by 0 bases, and 15 bases separated the two germline ends. Here the CDR3 reads CSVGLSRSSYEQYV. CDR3 bases: TGCAGCGTAGGACTCTCCAGGAGCTCCTACGAGCAGTACGTC.

This chain uses TRBV10-3 with TRBJ1-2; 12 nucleotides agree with TRBD1. CDR3 length: 14 residues. The germline gives CDR1 ENHRY, CDR2 SYGVKD. J was trimmed by 7 bases and V by 6 bases; bases with no gene match: 6. In DNA, the CDR3 is TGTGCCATCAGGCTGGGACAGGGGGCCGTTGGCTACACCTTC. It translates to CAIRLGQGAVGYTF.

The genes are TRBV30 and TRBJ2-2; maybe TRBD2 (6 bases). This CDR3 contains 14 residues. CDR1 and CDR2 from the germline V gene are GTSNPN and SVGIG (reference sequence). V was pared by 1 base and J by 1 base, with 7 bases between. Written as DNA, the CDR3 is TGTGCCTGGAGTGACGGGAGGAACACCGGGGAGCTGTTTTTT. Amino acid sequence: CAWSDGRNTGELFF.

The J gene is TRBJ2-6, the V gene TRBV13; 7 bases are shared with TRBD1. In germline, CDR1 is PRHDT, CDR2 FYEKMQ (reference sequence). After removal of 5 bases from V and 2 bases from J, the junction contained 12 bases not matched to a gene. The length of the CDR3 is 18 residues. CDR3 loop: CASSVGPPTGTGANVLTF. CDR3 in DNA: TGTGCCAGCAGCGTCGGCCCCCCGACAGGGACTGGGGCCAACGTCCTGACTTTC.

This clone turned up a few times. The V call is TRBV5-5, the J call TRBJ1-1; weak D call: TRBD1 (5 bases). Trimming removed 0 bases at V and 11 bases at J, with 20 bases between. This CDR3 has 15 residues. The V gene's germline CDR1 is SGHKS and CDR2 YYEKEE (reference sequence). DNA for the CDR3: TGTGCCAGCAGCTTGGCTGCGGGGGTGATTTCGTGGGCTTTCTTT. Its translation is CASSLAAGVISWAFF.

The rearrangement uses TRBV7-9 and TRBJ1-6, with 8 positions matching TRBD1. Trimming at V came to 2 bases and at J to 14 bases, leaving 8 bases not matched to a gene. The CDR3 consists of 14 residues. Germline CDR1 and CDR2: SEHNR and FQNEAQ (reference sequence). CDR3 protein: CASSLRSDRESLHF. CDR3 DNA sequence: TGTGCCAGCAGCTTAAGGTCGGACAGGGAATCCCTCCACTTT.

The chain joins TRBV19 to TRBJ2-7; the match to TRBD2 covers 9 bases. Germline-derived CDR1 and CDR2 are LNHDA and SQIVND (reference sequence). The CDR3 has 13 amino acids. V lost 4 bases and J lost 4; bases outside the gene matches: 2. CDR3 sequence reads: CASSSGGAYEQYF. In nucleotides, the CDR3 is TGTGCCAGTAGTAGCGGGGGGGCTTACGAGCAGTACTTC.

The rearrangement joins TRBV28 to TRBJ1-5, with TRBD1 as a possible D gene (6 bases). V was shortened by 4 bases and J by 1 base, with 20 bases between the two germline ends. The CDR3 is 18 amino acids. Germline CDR1 is MDHEN and CDR2 is SYDVKM. The chain's CDR3 is CASSSAVSYRESNQPQHF. Written as DNA, the CDR3 is TGTGCCAGCAGTTCCGCGGTATCCTACAGGGAGAGCAATCAGCCCCAGCATTTT.

V and J are TRBV28 and TRBJ2-7; 9 nucleotides agree with TRBD2. The CDR3 spans 15 residues. From germline, CDR1 is MDHEN and CDR2 SYDVKM. The V gene end was trimmed by 4 bases and the J gene end by 3 bases; junction bases not matched to a gene: 7. The CDR3 is CASSSGGGGDYEQYF. CDR3 nucleotides: TGTGCCAGCAGTTCCGGGGGCGGGGGGGACTACGAGCAGTACTTC.

V is TRBV18 and J is TRBJ2-3; possible D gene TRBD1, 5 bases. CDR1 and CDR2 from the germline V gene are KGHSH and LQKENI. V dropped 3 bases and J dropped 0 bases, with 16 bases sitting between them. The CDR3 spans 17 residues. CDR3 residues: CASSPSLRVVSTDTQYF. CDR3 bases: TGTGCCAGCTCACCCTCCCTCAGGGTCGTTAGCACAGATACGCAGTATTTT.

This clone was seen a few times. V gene TRBV14 combines with J gene TRBJ2-7; D is possibly TRBD1 (7 bases). Per the germline V gene, CDR1 is SGHDN and CDR2 is FVKESK. This CDR3 comprises 15 residues. V was clipped by 0 bases and J by 3 bases, with 12 bases between them. The CDR3 bases are TGTGCCAGCAGCCAAGATTGGGGGGACAGCTACGAGCAGTACTTC. Translation: CASSQDWGDSYEQYF.

In this sample, this clone turned up once. The chain couples TRBV27 to TRBJ2-1; D call uncertain. There are 13 residues in the CDR3. V was trimmed by 3 bases and J by 4 bases, leaving 7 bases between them. Germline V gene data show CDR1 as MNHEY and CDR2 as SMNVEV (reference sequence). CDR3 DNA sequence: TGTGCCAGCAGTTTCAGCAGGTACAATGAGCAGTTCTTC. Its translation is CASSFSRYNEQFF.